The 23 T cell receptor beta chains below all came from one sample that was sequenced in a study of naive and memory T cell subsets. Two oligonucleotides, mixed equimolar, formed the beta constant-region primer covering TRBC1 and TRBC2. Nested alpha and beta constant-region primers with the SP2 primer drove four PCR rounds on ligated cDNA. TCRdb reanalysed the UMI-ligation and nested PCR reads using MiXCR and keeps one entry per CDR3 protein. This sample carries around 110,000 distinct CDR3 sequences, around 35% of them seen once, and the ten largest clones take approximately 0.9%. The specimen was central memory CD4+ T cells from blood. The receptor set was obtained from a human donor in good health.

The chain employs TRBV9 and TRBJ2-3; D uncertain. V was trimmed by 0 bases and J by 0 bases, leaving 8 bases between them. This CDR3 region has 15 residues. In germline, CDR1 is SGDLS, CDR2 YYNGEE. The CDR3 loop is CASSVATRSTDTQYF. The CDR3 DNA is TGTGCCAGCAGCGTAGCTACGAGAAGCACAGATACGCAGTATTTT.

The CDR3 DNA follows: TGTGCCAGCTCGGGCCTGGGGACCCAGTACTTC. Its protein is CASSGLGTQYF. The chain recombines TRBV19 with TRBJ2-5; D unclear. CDR1 is LNHDA and CDR2 is SQIVND in the germline V gene (reference sequence). The CDR3 runs to 11 residues. V was clipped by 9 bases and J by 7 bases, with 12 bases between them.

V and J are TRBV6-6 and TRBJ2-7; TRBD1 matches 7 bases. V shed 8 bases and J 0 bases; nucleotides not matched to a gene: 16. The germline CDR1 and CDR2 sequences are MNHNY and SVGAGI (reference sequence). This CDR3 comprises 17 residues. For the CDR3, the DNA is TGTGCCAGCCAGGGGACAGCGTTACCATCGAGCTCCTACGAGCAGTACTTC. Its translation: CASQGTALPSSSYEQYF.

Comment on this clonotype: This could be a read error, since a much larger clone is one nucleotide away. The chain recombines TRBV20-1 with TRBJ2-7; 7 bases line up with TRBD1. The germline V gene encodes CDR1 DFQATT and CDR2 SNEGSKA (reference sequence). This CDR3 has 14 amino acids. V was clipped by 6 bases and J by 1 base; unmatched bases: 9. The CDR3 reads CSAKKRQGSYEQYF. CDR3 coding DNA: TGCAGTGCGAAAAAAAGACAGGGATCCTACGAGCAGTACTTC.

The chain employs TRBV12-3 or TRBV12-4 and TRBJ1-2; 7 bases match TRBD1. CDR3 length equals 14 residues. J gave up 4 bases and V 4 bases, and 6 bases lay outside the gene matches. The DNA of the CDR3 is TGTGCCAGCAGTTCGGGACAGTCTACCTATGGCTACACCTTC. Protein product: CASSSGQSTYGYTF.

This clonotype came up a few times. This chain uses TRBV5-1 with TRBJ1-2, with 7 bases fitting TRBD1. The length of the CDR3 is 13 residues. The V segment lost 5 bases and the J segment 8 bases; nucleotides outside the gene matches: 9. Germline CDR1 reads SGHRS; CDR2 reads YFSETQ. This CDR3 is CASSTGTVTGYTF. CDR3 DNA sequence: TGCGCCAGCAGTACCGGGACAGTGACCGGCTACACCTTC.

V and J are TRBV6-5 and TRBJ2-3; D is tentatively TRBD1 or TRBD2 (5 bases each). Germline V lookup: CDR1 MNHEY, CDR2 SVGAGI. V lost 7 bases, J lost 4 bases, and 24 bases lay in between. CDR3 length equals 17 residues. CDR3 residues: CASKRDGPSTGADTQYF. In DNA, the CDR3 is TGTGCCAGCAAAAGGGACGGACCCTCAACCGGGGCAGATACGCAGTATTTT.

This clonotype was detected only a few times. The rearrangement joins TRBV7-8 to TRBJ1-5, with D uncertain. The CDR3 is made up of 16 amino acids. The germline V and J ends were trimmed by 1 base and 3 bases, with 13 bases remaining between them. Germline lookup yields CDR1 SGHVS and CDR2 FQNEAQ. This CDR3 reads CASSLEGGGFNQPQHF. The CDR3 DNA is TGTGCCAGCAGCTTAGAAGGCGGAGGGTTCAATCAGCCCCAGCATTTT.

This clonotype occurred a few times. This chain joins TRBV10-3 and TRBJ2-7, with 8 bases that match TRBD2. The J segment lost 2 bases and the V segment lost 2 bases, leaving 5 bases of the junction unmatched. Germline V CDR1 and CDR2: ENHRY, SYGVKD. The CDR3 covers 15 residues. The DNA for the CDR3 is TGTGCCATCAGTGAGGGAAGCGGGGGAACCTACGAGCAGTACTTC. This codes for CAISEGSGGTYEQYF.

This clonotype showed up just a few times. The rearrangement uses TRBV6-5 and TRBJ1-2, with D uncertain. CDR1 is MNHEY, CDR2 SVGAGI, per germline. The ends were cut back, 4 bases at V and 4 bases at J, with 4 bases in the middle. There are 11 residues in the CDR3. The CDR3 sequence: CASSSSYGYTF. The DNA of the CDR3 is TGTGCCAGCAGTTCCAGCTATGGCTACACCTTC.

CDR3 bases: TGCAGTGCTCGAAGGACTAGGTTCCAAGAGACCCAGTACTTC. Protein: CSARRTRFQETQYF. The chain is built from TRBV20-1 and TRBJ2-5, with TRBD2 identical over 7 bases. The CDR3 runs 14 residues. V dropped 5 bases and J dropped 1; count of bases not matched to a gene: 7. Germline CDR1 DFQATT, CDR2 SNEGSKA (reference sequence).

The rearrangement joins TRBV6-1 to TRBJ2-7, with TRBD2 matching over 14 bases. CDR3 size: 15 residues. The germline CDR1 and CDR2 sequences are MNHNS and SASEGT. V trimming: 5 bases; J trimming: 5 bases; junction bases outside the gene matches: 5. The CDR3 spells CASSSPGLAGDEQYF. CDR3 nucleotide sequence: TGTGCCAGCAGTTCCCCGGGACTAGCGGGAGACGAGCAGTACTTC.

There are a few counts of this clonotype. This chain connects TRBV27 to TRBJ2-2; D gene ambiguous. CDR1 and CDR2 (germline): MNHEY, SMNVEV (reference sequence). Between the trimmed V and J ends, which lost 6 bases and 4 bases, there was a span of 15 bases. This CDR3 has 15 residues. CDR3 bases: TGTGCCAGCAGCAACTACGGAGTCGCCACCGGGGAGCTGTTTTTT. It encodes CASSNYGVATGELFF.

The DNA for the CDR3 is TGCGCCAGCGTAAAACAGGGTGGTCGCACTGAAGCTTTCTTT. As protein: CASVKQGGRTEAFF. The V and J genes are TRBV10-2 and TRBJ1-1; TRBD1 might be the D (6 bases). The V gene's germline CDR1 is WSHSY and CDR2 SAAADI. Trimming left V 8 bases short and J 4 bases short, with 17 bases between. This CDR3 region has 14 residues.

This clonotype was seen once. The CDR3 DNA reads as TGTGCCAGCAGCCAAGTTAGCAGAAATTCACCCCTCCACTTT. Amino acids: CASSQVSRNSPLHF. This sequence joins TRBV14 and TRBJ1-6, with unresolved D. Looked up from germline, CDR1 is SGHDN and CDR2 is FVKESK. This CDR3 has 14 amino acids. Trimming removed 1 base at V and 7 bases at J, with 8 bases between.

The CDR3 nucleotides read TGTGCCAGCAGCCAGAGGGTAGAAGGGTCACCCCTCCACTTT. This translates into CASSQRVEGSPLHF. The chain couples TRBV14 to TRBJ1-6; D is undetermined. Germline lookup yields CDR1 SGHDN and CDR2 FVKESK. Trimming shortened V by 3 bases and J by 10 bases, and 13 bases separated the two germline ends. The CDR3 extends over 14 amino acids.

In its sample, this clonotype was seen a few times. V is TRBV6-5 and J is TRBJ1-5; D gene unclear. This CDR3 comprises 14 residues. Trimming stripped 8 bases from V and 0 bases from J, with 11 bases between. Per germline, CDR1 MNHEY and CDR2 SVGAGI. This chain's CDR3 is CASGSKDSNQPQHF. CDR3 nucleotide sequence: TGTGCCAGCGGGAGTAAGGATAGCAATCAGCCCCAGCATTTT.

The chain carries TRBV7-9 and TRBJ2-7, with TRBD1 as a possible D gene (6 bases). CDR3 length: 13 amino acids. The V and J ends lost 7 bases and 3 bases respectively, with 13 bases between them. Germline lookup yields CDR1 SEHNR and CDR2 FQNEAQ (reference sequence). CDR3 sequence: CASNRDNYYEQYF. The CDR3 coding sequence is TGTGCCAGCAACCGGGACAATTACTACGAGCAGTACTTC.

This clonotype came up once. J is TRBJ2-3 and V is TRBV30, with TRBD2 matching 8 bases. Germline V gene sequence: CDR1 GTSNPN, CDR2 SVGIG (reference sequence). This CDR3 comprises 16 residues. Unmatched junction bases numbered 10, after V lost 3 bases and J lost 2 bases. This CDR3 is CAWRPTAGVFTDTQYF. In nucleotides, the CDR3 is TGTGCCTGGAGGCCAACAGCGGGAGTTTTCACAGATACGCAGTATTTT.

This CDR3 is CASNKWGDQPQHF. CDR3 DNA: TGTGCCAGCAACAAGTGGGGCGATCAGCCCCAGCATTTT. This chain links TRBV28 with TRBJ1-5, with a tentative D call TRBD1 (5 bases). CDR1 MDHEN and CDR2 SYDVKM come from the germline V gene. Between the trimmed V and J ends, which lost 7 bases and 5 bases, there was a span of 12 bases. The CDR3 sequence is 13 residues long.

The J gene is TRBJ2-3, the V gene TRBV13, with 9 positions matching TRBD2. The CDR3 contains 15 residues. With 5 bases clipped from V and 2 bases from J, the junction kept 5 bases outside the gene matches. Germline V gene sequence: CDR1 PRHDT, CDR2 FYEKMQ (reference sequence). The CDR3 DNA sequence: TGTGCCAGCAGCCGACTAGCGGACCCCACAGATACGCAGTATTTT. This gives the protein CASSRLADPTDTQYF.

A few counts support this clonotype. The CDR3 DNA follows: TGTGCCAGCAGTTTCCAGTCGGGGGGAGAGCAGTTCTTC. Translation gives CASSFQSGGEQFF. The genes are TRBV12-3 or TRBV12-4 and TRBJ2-1; TRBD2 matches at 7 bases. There are 13 residues in the CDR3. After removal of 3 bases from V and 10 bases from J, the junction contained 6 bases not matched to a gene.

This clonotype was counted a few times. This sequence joins TRBV9 and TRBJ2-1; D unresolved. The germline CDR1 and CDR2 sequences are SGDLS and YYNGEE. This CDR3 contains 14 residues. Trimming took off 3 bases at V and 5 bases at J, with 12 bases between the two ends. CDR3 sequence reads: CASSEALLNNEQFF. The CDR3 DNA reads as TGTGCCAGCAGCGAGGCCCTGTTGAACAATGAGCAGTTCTTC.